The 25 T cell receptor beta chains below were found in one sample sequenced in a study of control samples from healthy donors and cancer patients. Profiling relied on immunoSEQ multiplex PCR, and the TCRdb table lists in-frame clones only, not all of them. This sample has under 50,000 clones; 70% to 90% occur once, and the top ten carry 10% to 13%. Sequenced sample: PBMCs. These receptors were collected from a woman in her fifties or sixties with lung cancer.

The chain links TRBV27 to TRBJ1-1, with D maybe TRBD1 (5 bases). The V and J ends lost 2 bases and 2 bases respectively, with 9 bases between them. The CDR3 has 14 residues. CDR1 and CDR2 (germline): MNHEY, SMNVEV (reference sequence). The CDR3 region is CASSLIGGNTEAFF. CDR3 DNA: TGTGCCAGCAGTTTAATCGGGGGTAACACTGAAGCTTTCTTT.

This chain uses TRBV27 with TRBJ1-6; TRBD1 is a possible D gene (6 bases). The germline CDR1 and CDR2 sequences are MNHEY and SMNVEV (reference sequence). The CDR3 length is 17 residues. Trimming cost V 8 bases and J 10 bases, with 27 bases left between them. DNA for the CDR3: TGTGCCAGCCGATCAGGGGAAGGGGTCTTCTGGGGATCACCCCTCCACTTT. Translating it yields CASRSGEGVFWGSPLHF.

V is TRBV18 and J is TRBJ2-7; 9 bases agree with TRBD1. The CDR3 spans 13 residues. Germline CDR1 KGHSH, CDR2 LQKENI. Trimming cost V 3 bases and J 6 bases; bases outside gene matches: 3. The CDR3 DNA reads as TGTGCCAGCTCACCCGGGACAGGGACCGAGCAGTACTTC. Protein: CASSPGTGTEQYF.

V is TRBV4-1 and J is TRBJ1-1; no clear D. V lost 1 base and J lost 10, with 16 bases in between. The CDR3 consists of 14 residues. Per germline, CDR1 MGHRA and CDR2 YSYEKL. The CDR3 region is CASSQGRSGSRAFF. The CDR3 DNA sequence: TGCGCCAGCAGCCAAGGAAGGTCGGGGTCTCGAGCTTTCTTT.

J is TRBJ2-7 and V is TRBV7-9, with D possibly TRBD2 on 6 matching bases. V shed 5 bases and J shed 9 bases, with 14 bases lying between them. CDR3 length equals 12 residues. Per the germline V gene, CDR1 is SEHNR and CDR2 is FQNEAQ (reference sequence). This CDR3 is CASSPSGEGQYF. Here the CDR3 DNA reads TGTGCCAGCAGCCCATCGGGGGAAGGGCAGTACTTC.

This chain links TRBV3-1 (or the pseudogene TRBV3-2) with TRBJ2-5, with TRBD2 matching 14 bases. CDR3 length: 20 residues. V lost 0 bases to trimming and J lost 2 bases; unmatched junction nucleotides: 11. Germline V gene sequence: CDR1 LGHDT, CDR2 YNNKEL (reference sequence). CDR3 region: CASSQDGTSGRVLRQETQYF. The CDR3 DNA is TGTGCCAGCAGCCAAGACGGGACTAGCGGGAGAGTTCTCCGACAAGAGACCCAGTACTTC.

The chain recombines TRBV7-7 with TRBJ2-1; D remains unclear. The CDR3 contains 15 residues. V dropped 1 base and J dropped 4 bases, with 11 bases sitting between them. The germline V gene has CDR1 SSHAT and CDR2 FNYEAQ (reference sequence). CDR3 residues: CASSLGRLGYNEQFF. In DNA, the CDR3 is TGTGCCAGCAGCTTAGGACGGCTCGGTTACAATGAGCAGTTCTTC.

The V call is TRBV20-1, the J call TRBJ2-3; TRBD2 aligns across 14 bases. The CDR3 has 18 residues. V lost 3 bases to trimming and J lost 0 bases; unmatched junction nucleotides: 8. Germline-derived CDR1 and CDR2 are DFQATT and SNEGSKA (reference sequence). CDR3 protein: CSASGGTSGSRSTDTQYF. The CDR3 nucleotides read TGCAGTGCTAGTGGTGGGACTAGCGGGAGTCGTAGCACAGATACGCAGTATTTT.

The chain employs TRBV10-3 and TRBJ1-5; TRBD1 might be the D (6 bases). The CDR3 totals 16 residues. Between the trimmed V and J ends, which lost 0 bases and 0 bases, there was a span of 9 bases. Germline CDR1 ENHRY, CDR2 SYGVKD. CDR3 nucleotide sequence: TGTGCCATCAGTGAGTCGTGGACAGATAGCAATCAGCCCCAGCATTTT. Its translation is CAISESWTDSNQPQHF.

The gene calls are TRBV4-1 and TRBJ1-1, with a weak D call TRBD1 (6 bases). CDR3 length: 17 amino acids. From germline, CDR1 is MGHRA and CDR2 YSYEKL. The V and J ends lost 2 bases and 0 bases respectively, with 16 bases between them. CDR3 residues: CASSQPPYGGMNTEAFF. The DNA for the CDR3 is TGCGCCAGCAGCCAACCCCCTTACGGGGGCATGAACACTGAAGCTTTCTTT.

The V gene is TRBV1, the J gene TRBJ1-5. TRBV1 is classified as a pseudogene. The CDR3 is 13 residues long. CDR3 bases: TGCACCAGCCTTGGGGGGTGGGGAGAGCCCCAGCATTTT. As protein: CTSLGGWGEPQHF.

As for this clone: At one boundary the junction diverges from the germline segment, which might be a read error. As DNA, the CDR3 is TGTGCCAGCAGCTCGCCGAGGGACTATGGCCACACCTTC. Residues: CASSSPRDYGHTF. The chain is built from TRBV7-2 and TRBJ1-2, with D maybe TRBD1 (5 bases). The V gene's germline CDR1 is SGHTA and CDR2 FQGNSA. This CDR3 is 13 amino acids long.

The chain couples TRBV25-1 to TRBJ2-7; D gene unclear. Looked up from germline, CDR1 is MGHDK and CDR2 is SYGVNS. The V and J ends lost 6 bases and 5 bases respectively, with 2 bases between them. The CDR3 covers 9 residues. CDR3 loop: CASRHEQYF. The CDR3 region has the DNA TGTGCCAGCAGACACGAGCAGTACTTC.

This CDR3 reads CASSVGLGRVNEQFF. In DNA, the CDR3 is TGTGCCAGCAGCGTAGGGCTTGGCCGGGTAAATGAGCAGTTCTTC. V and J are TRBV9 and TRBJ2-1; D is unclear. V was trimmed by 0 bases and J by 7 bases, leaving 14 bases between them. Germline lookup yields CDR1 SGDLS and CDR2 YYNGEE. The CDR3 has 15 amino acids.

CDR3 in amino acids: CASSEDSSGANVLTF. The CDR3 DNA reads as TGTGCCAGCAGTGAGGACAGCTCCGGGGCCAACGTCCTGACTTTC. V and J are TRBV6-1 and TRBJ2-6, with D perhaps TRBD1 (6 bases). The CDR3 contains 15 residues. Trimming took 3 bases from V and 4 from J, leaving 10 bases between them. Germline assignment: CDR1 MNHNS and CDR2 SASEGT.

The chain has TRBV24-1 and TRBJ2-5; D is uncertain. V dropped 4 bases and J dropped 3 bases, with 8 bases sitting between them. The CDR3 extends over 13 amino acids. CDR1 is KGHDR and CDR2 is SFDVKD in the germline V gene. The CDR3 loop reads CATSDSWEETQYF. The CDR3 DNA reads TGTGCCACCAGTGACAGTTGGGAAGAGACCCAGTACTTC.

The chain combines TRBV6-5 with TRBJ2-1, with 9 bases matching TRBD1. CDR3 size: 14 residues. Unmatched junction bases numbered 10, after V lost 6 bases and J lost 10 bases. Germline V CDR1 and CDR2: MNHEY, SVGAGI. CDR3 nucleotide sequence: TGTGCCAGCAGCCCGGGACAGGGTCCGAGCGAGCAGTTCTTC. It codes for CASSPGQGPSEQFF.

This clone was detected only once. The V call is TRBV7-9, the J call TRBJ2-3; TRBD2 matches at 9 bases. J was trimmed by 4 bases and V by 1 base; bases with no gene match: 15. This CDR3 comprises 19 residues. Looked up from germline, CDR1 is SEHNR and CDR2 is FQNEAQ (reference sequence). In DNA, the CDR3 is TGTGCCAGCAGCTTAGTGGGGCTAGCGGGAACGCGGGCGCCAGATACGCAGTATTTT. This sequence encodes CASSLVGLAGTRAPDTQYF.

This chain connects TRBV6-5 to TRBJ2-3, with a weak D call TRBD2 (6 bases). The CDR3 runs to 11 residues. V lost 8 bases to trimming and J lost 7 bases, with 10 bases between them. Germline CDR1 reads MNHEY; CDR2 reads SVGAGI. The DNA of the CDR3 is TGTGCCAGCGAGGGACTTCATACGCAGTATTTT. It translates to CASEGLHTQYF.

The rearrangement links TRBV19 to TRBJ1-2, with 10 bases identical to TRBD1. CDR1 and CDR2 (germline): LNHDA, SQIVND (reference sequence). The ends lost 3 bases at V and 5 bases at J; junction bases unmatched: 3. CDR3 size: 14 residues. The CDR3 nucleotides read TGTGCCAGTAGTATGTGGGGACAGGGGTATGGCTACACCTTC. Protein sequence: CASSMWGQGYGYTF.

The chain has TRBV27 and TRBJ1-2; TRBD1 matches at 8 bases. There are 13 residues in the CDR3. Germline values: CDR1 MNHEY, CDR2 SMNVEV (reference sequence). After removal of 4 bases from V and 8 bases from J, the junction contained 6 bases not matched to a gene. CDR3 region: CASSSRGLGGYTF. In DNA, the CDR3 is TGTGCCAGCAGTTCCAGGGGGCTTGGCGGCTACACCTTC.

This clone was counted once. The rearrangement joins TRBV24-1 to TRBJ2-7; D possibly corresponds to TRBD1 (6 bases). In germline, CDR1 is KGHDR, CDR2 SFDVKD. The CDR3 totals 15 residues. Trimming removed 5 bases at V and 0 bases at J, with 13 bases between. The CDR3 protein is CATSARGQPSYEQYF. Here the CDR3 DNA reads TGTGCCACCAGTGCCAGGGGCCAACCCTCCTACGAGCAGTACTTC.

This chain joins TRBV4-1 and TRBJ2-1, with TRBD2 identical over 7 bases. V was pared by 4 bases and J by 5 bases, with 11 bases of the junction left unmatched. Germline V gene data show CDR1 as MGHRA and CDR2 as YSYEKL. CDR3 length equals 16 residues. CDR3 protein: CASSPGSGGSDNEQFF. In nucleotides, the CDR3 is TGCGCCAGCAGCCCAGGGTCCGGGGGGTCGGACAATGAGCAGTTCTTC.

CDR3 sequence (DNA): TGTGCCAGCAGCCAAGAATTTACCTTCTCAACCCGACAGCACACTGAAGCTTTCTTT. It yields the protein CASSQEFTFSTRQHTEAFF. The chain employs TRBV3-1 (or the pseudogene TRBV3-2) and TRBJ1-1, with a weak D call TRBD1 (5 bases). The V end was cut by 0 bases, the J end by 3 bases, with 23 bases between. The CDR3 spans 19 residues. Germline lookup yields CDR1 LGHDT and CDR2 YNNKEL (reference sequence).

The rearrangement joins TRBV5-5 to TRBJ2-7; perhaps TRBD1 as D (5 bases). V gave up 3 bases and J gave up 4 bases, with 14 bases separating them. CDR1 is SGHKS and CDR2 is YYEKEE in the germline V gene (reference sequence). CDR3 length: 14 residues. The DNA of the CDR3 is TGTGCCAGCAGCTACGGGTATGGGGCTTACGAGCAGTACTTC. Amino acid sequence: CASSYGYGAYEQYF.